The 29 T cell receptor beta chains in this list originate from one sample, sequenced in a study of blood T cell repertoires in COVID-19. Clones were read by immunoSEQ multiplex PCR, and TCRdb kept only the in-frame ones, dropping some. The data hold 470,000 or so clones, with approximately 90% observed a single time. The sequenced sample was peripheral blood. The receptors here all came from a woman aged 25 to 39 with acute or convalescent COVID-19.

V and J are TRBV3-1 (or the pseudogene TRBV3-2) and TRBJ2-6; D unresolved. This CDR3 comprises 16 residues. Germline V gives CDR1 LGHDT, CDR2 YNNKEL (reference sequence). With 2 bases removed from V and 4 bases from J, the gap between germline ends came to 12 bases. This CDR3 reads CASSQIPEAGANVLTF. The CDR3 nucleotides are TGTGCCAGCAGCCAAATCCCCGAGGCCGGGGCCAACGTCCTGACTTTC.

The chain is built from TRBV7-7 and TRBJ1-3; TRBD1 aligns across 7 bases. Germline CDR1 is SSHAT and CDR2 is FNYEAQ (reference sequence). The CDR3 is 15 residues long. With V trimmed by 5 bases and J by 9 bases, 13 bases remained unmatched. Here the CDR3 DNA reads TGTGCCAGCAGCCAAAAGGGACAGTCCCTAGGCACCATATATTTT. Its protein is CASSQKGQSLGTIYF.

The rearrangement links TRBV10-3 to TRBJ2-1; 9 positions agree with TRBD1. Germline trimming cut 8 bases from V and 4 bases from J; bases unmatched to any gene: 12. This CDR3 has 16 amino acids. Germline V lookup: CDR1 ENHRY, CDR2 SYGVKD. CDR3 region: CAISAPGQGLYNEQFF. DNA for the CDR3: TGTGCCATCTCGGCCCCGGGACAGGGTCTTTACAATGAGCAGTTCTTC.

The chain couples TRBV2 to TRBJ2-2; the D gene is possibly TRBD2 (6 bases). The germline CDR1 and CDR2 sequences are SNHLY and FYNNEI. V was cut by 5 bases and J by 10 bases, with 14 bases left in between. The CDR3 loop spans 13 amino acids. DNA for the CDR3: TGTGCCAGCAGTCAACCTCGGAGGGAGGAGCTGTTTTTT. It specifies CASSQPRREELFF.

The V call is TRBV27, the J call TRBJ1-4; 7 nucleotides match TRBD1. The junction had 16 bases not matched to a gene; V was cut back by 4 bases and J by 8 bases. The CDR3 is 17 amino acids. Germline V gene lookup returns CDR1 MNHEY and CDR2 SMNVEV (reference sequence). The CDR3, as DNA: TGTGCCAGCAGTTCCGCGTATCTGGGCAGGGGGAGGGAAAAACTGTTTTTT. Its translation: CASSSAYLGRGREKLFF. The whole variable domain, remainder taken from reference TRBV27 and TRBJ1-4, is EAQVTQNPRYLITVTGKKLTVTCSQNMNHEYMSWYRQDPGLGLRQIYYSMNVEVTDKGDVPEGYKVSRKEKRNFPLILESPSPNQTSLYFCASSSAYLGRGREKLFFGSGTQLSVL.

The V gene is TRBV21-1, the J gene TRBJ2-3; the table's D call of TRBD1 was not tested on the DNA. TRBV21-1 constitutes a pseudogene. The CDR3 is 17 amino acids. CDR3 in amino acids: CASSKTLTGEGTDTQYF. CDR3 in DNA: TGTGCCAGCAGCAAAACCCTGACAGGGGAAGGGACAGATACGCAGTATTTT.

V and J are TRBV5-6 and TRBJ1-5; D is undetermined. Between the trimmed V and J ends, which lost 0 bases and 4 bases, there was a span of 8 bases. CDR3 length: 14 amino acids. CDR1 and CDR2 (germline): SGHDT, YYEEEE. The CDR3 loop is CASSLVGGNQPQHF. For the CDR3, the DNA is TGTGCCAGCAGCTTGGTGGGAGGAAATCAGCCCCAGCATTTT. The variable domain in full, completed from reference TRBV5-6 and TRBJ1-5, reads DAGVTQSPTHLIKTRGQQVTLRCSPKSGHDTVSWYQQALGQGPQFIFQYYEEEERQRGNFPDRFSGHQFPNYSSELNVNALLLGDSALYLCASSLVGGNQPQHFGDGTRLSIL.

This chain connects TRBV14 to TRBJ1-5; D unclear. Trimming shortened V by 3 bases and J by 1 base, and 4 bases separated the two germline ends. CDR3 length: 13 amino acids. Germline CDR1 reads SGHDN; CDR2 reads FVKESK. The CDR3, as DNA: TGTGCCAGCAGCCACTCCAGCAATCAGCCCCAGCATTTT. Its translation: CASSHSSNQPQHF.

The chain combines TRBV13 with TRBJ1-3; perhaps TRBD1 as D (6 bases). This CDR3 is 17 amino acids long. Trimming removed 5 bases from V and 0 bases from J, with 17 bases in between. CDR1 PRHDT and CDR2 FYEKMQ come from the germline V gene (reference sequence). CDR3 coding DNA: TGTGCCAGCAGCCGCGGCTATGGGGGCGACTCTGGAAACACCATATATTTT. Encoded protein: CASSRGYGGDSGNTIYF.

The V call is TRBV6-5, the J call TRBJ1-2; 9 nucleotides match TRBD1. The CDR3 length is 14 residues. Per the germline V gene, CDR1 is MNHEY and CDR2 is SVGAGI. V lost 5 bases and J lost 8; bases outside the gene matches: 9. The CDR3 sequence: CASSTDRGTRGYTF. CDR3 in DNA: TGTGCCAGCAGTACGGACAGGGGCACGCGAGGCTACACCTTC.

The rearrangement links TRBV5-1 to TRBJ2-3; possibly TRBD2 for D (6 bases). This CDR3 is 14 amino acids long. Between the trimmed V and J ends, which lost 0 bases and 5 bases, there was a span of 10 bases. The V gene's germline CDR1 is SGHRS and CDR2 YFSETQ. The CDR3 sequence: CASSLDTGVDTQYF. The CDR3, as DNA: TGCGCCAGCAGCTTGGATACGGGGGTAGATACGCAGTATTTT.

V is TRBV21-1 and J is TRBJ2-2; the D call TRBD2 from the table was never checked on the DNA. TRBV21-1 is noted as a pseudogene. CDR3 length: 18 amino acids. CDR3 sequence (DNA): TGTGCCAGCAGCAAAAGGTCGAAAGCGGGGGAAAACACCGGGGAGCTGTTTTTT. Protein product: CASSKRSKAGENTGELFF.

The chain couples TRBV25-1 to TRBJ1-1, with 8 nucleotides matching TRBD1. CDR1 MGHDK and CDR2 SYGVNS come from the germline V gene. CDR3 length: 15 amino acids. V trimming: 7 bases; J trimming: 1 base; junction bases outside the gene matches: 8. CDR3 DNA: TGTGCCAGCAAAGATATTGGGACAGGGAACACTGAAGCTTTCTTT. Its protein is CASKDIGTGNTEAFF.

J is TRBJ2-2 and V is TRBV6-1; D uncertain. Looked up from germline, CDR1 is MNHNS and CDR2 is SASEGT. There are 15 residues in the CDR3. V lost 3 bases, J lost 0 bases, and 8 bases lay in between. The CDR3 spells CASSDILANTGELFF. CDR3 nucleotide sequence: TGTGCCAGCAGTGACATACTCGCGAACACCGGGGAGCTGTTTTTT.

The chain couples TRBV19 to TRBJ1-2, with D perhaps TRBD1 (5 bases). Trimming removed 5 bases at V and 5 bases at J, with 6 bases between. The CDR3 has 11 residues. Germline V gene sequence: CDR1 LNHDA, CDR2 SQIVND (reference sequence). The CDR3 region is CASSDSYGYTF. The CDR3 nucleotides read TGTGCCAGTAGTGACAGTTATGGCTACACCTTC. Full variable domain (outside the CDR3, taken from reference TRBV19 and TRBJ1-2): DGGITQSPKYLFRKEGQNVTLSCEQNLNHDAMYWYRQDPGQGLRLIYYSQIVNDFQKGDIAEGYSVSREKKESFPLTVTSAQKNPTAFYLCASSDSYGYTFGSGTRLTVV.

CDR3 region: CASSGGVPGNTIYF. The CDR3 DNA sequence: TGTGCCAGCAGTGGCGGGGTCCCTGGAAACACCATATATTTT. This chain uses TRBV25-1 with TRBJ1-3; D gene ambiguous. The length of the CDR3 is 14 residues. CDR1 and CDR2 from the germline V gene are MGHDK and SYGVNS. Trimming pared 4 bases from V and 2 bases from J, leaving 9 bases between.

V gene TRBV5-1 combines with J gene TRBJ1-1, with D hard to call. V was shortened by 1 base and J by 2 bases, with 9 bases between the two germline ends. In germline, CDR1 is SGHRS, CDR2 YFSETQ. The CDR3 is 14 amino acids. CDR3 DNA: TGCGCCAGCAGCTTGTCGCCAGATAACACTGAAGCTTTCTTT. It encodes CASSLSPDNTEAFF.

The V and J genes are TRBV4-1 and TRBJ1-2, with TRBD1 as a possible D gene (5 bases). V gave up 4 bases and J gave up 6 bases, with 21 bases separating them. The CDR3 length is 16 residues. Germline CDR1 is MGHRA and CDR2 is YSYEKL. CDR3 sequence (DNA): TGCGCCAGCAGCCCTCTAGTTGGCGGGACGGATAATGGCTACACCTTC. This encodes CASSPLVGGTDNGYTF.

The chain links TRBV9 to TRBJ2-1; TRBD2 aligns across 12 bases. The germline V gene has CDR1 SGDLS and CDR2 YYNGEE. The CDR3 consists of 15 residues. V dropped 3 bases and J dropped 9; count of bases not matched to a gene: 7. The CDR3: CASSGTTSGGSEQFF. The DNA of the CDR3 is TGTGCCAGCAGCGGGACGACTAGCGGGGGAAGTGAGCAGTTCTTC.

Only one count was recorded for this clone. V and J are TRBV9 and TRBJ2-2, with D perhaps matching TRBD1 (6 bases). CDR3 length: 17 residues. Trimming left V 0 bases short and J 6 bases short, with 18 bases between. Germline lookup yields CDR1 SGDLS and CDR2 YYNGEE. CDR3 sequence reads: CASSVVAAGARAGELFF. DNA of the CDR3: TGTGCCAGCAGCGTAGTGGCGGCAGGGGCTAGAGCCGGGGAGCTGTTTTTT.

The rearrangement joins TRBV28 to TRBJ1-2; 10 bases are a match to TRBD1. The CDR3 is made up of 13 amino acids. The J segment lost 7 bases and the V segment lost 7 bases, leaving 6 bases of the junction unmatched. The V gene's germline CDR1 is MDHEN and CDR2 SYDVKM. Written as DNA, the CDR3 is TGTGCCAGCATGGGGACAGGGGATCGTGGCTACACCTTC. Translation gives CASMGTGDRGYTF.

The count of this clone is one. This chain uses TRBV27 with TRBJ2-5, with D unresolved. Germline V CDR1 and CDR2: MNHEY, SMNVEV (reference sequence). This CDR3 contains 14 residues. The V gene lost 6 bases and the J gene lost 0 bases, with 11 bases spanning the gap. Here the CDR3 reads CASSQRGYQETQYF. DNA for the CDR3: TGTGCCAGCAGCCAACGTGGCTACCAAGAGACCCAGTACTTC.

V usage is TRBV2 and J usage is TRBJ2-1; 9 positions agree with TRBD2. The CDR3 spans 17 residues. With V trimmed by 2 bases and J by 3 bases, 8 bases remained unmatched. Germline V CDR1 and CDR2: SNHLY, FYNNEI. Here the CDR3 DNA reads TGTGCCAGCAGTGAAAGGGGCAGCGGGGGGCTCTACAATGAGCAGTTCTTC. Translation: CASSERGSGGLYNEQFF.

The chain links TRBV29-1 to TRBJ1-1, with no clear D. Deletions cut 4 bases from V and 1 base from J, with 10 bases between. The CDR3 consists of 13 residues. The germline V gene has CDR1 SQVTM and CDR2 ANQGSEA. The CDR3 loop is CSVGAVTNTEAFF. CDR3 nucleotides: TGCAGCGTTGGTGCAGTTACGAACACTGAAGCTTTCTTT.

The chain employs TRBV4-2 and TRBJ1-4; 8 nucleotides align to TRBD1. CDR3 length equals 20 residues. Germline CDR1 reads LGHNA; CDR2 reads YNFKEQ. V shed 5 bases, J shed 0 bases, and the junction held 17 bases outside the gene matches. The CDR3 is CASSEQGELLGGTTNEKLFF. The CDR3 coding sequence is TGTGCCAGCAGCGAACAGGGGGAGCTTCTTGGGGGCACAACTAATGAAAAACTGTTTTTT.

The gene calls are TRBV4-2 and TRBJ2-5, with a weak D call TRBD2 (7 bases). V was clipped by 6 bases and J by 3 bases, with 14 bases between them. Germline-derived CDR1 and CDR2 are LGHNA and YNFKEQ. This CDR3 is 14 amino acids long. In nucleotides, the CDR3 is TGTGCCAGCAGGGAGTCGGGGGGCGAAGAGACCCAGTACTTC. As protein: CASRESGGEETQYF.

This clone has just one count. Other DNA sequences of this sample code for an identical CDR3. CDR3 sequence (DNA): TGCGCCAGCAGCCAAGTTGCGGGCTCTGGAAACACCATATATTTT. It translates to CASSQVAGSGNTIYF. The chain has TRBV4-1 and TRBJ1-3, with no clear D. The V and J ends lost 1 base and 0 bases respectively, with 7 bases between them. The CDR3 contains 15 residues. Germline values: CDR1 MGHRA, CDR2 YSYEKL.

This clone was observed many times. The J gene is TRBJ2-1, the V gene TRBV11-2; TRBD1 might be the D (5 bases). CDR1 is SGHAT, CDR2 FQNNGV, per germline. The germline V and J ends were trimmed by 2 bases and 5 bases, with 13 bases remaining between them. CDR3 length: 15 residues. The CDR3 sequence is CASSLYSGFNNEQFF. CDR3 DNA: TGTGCCAGCAGCTTATATTCAGGGTTCAACAATGAGCAGTTCTTC.

The rearrangement joins TRBV5-6 to TRBJ2-7; D possibly corresponds to TRBD1 (5 bases). Looked up from germline, CDR1 is SGHDT and CDR2 is YYEEEE. This CDR3 contains 15 residues. V lost 1 base and J 0 bases, leaving 11 bases between the germline ends. The CDR3: CASSLPHRSSYEQYF. Here the CDR3 DNA reads TGTGCCAGCAGCTTGCCGCACAGGAGCTCCTACGAGCAGTACTTC.